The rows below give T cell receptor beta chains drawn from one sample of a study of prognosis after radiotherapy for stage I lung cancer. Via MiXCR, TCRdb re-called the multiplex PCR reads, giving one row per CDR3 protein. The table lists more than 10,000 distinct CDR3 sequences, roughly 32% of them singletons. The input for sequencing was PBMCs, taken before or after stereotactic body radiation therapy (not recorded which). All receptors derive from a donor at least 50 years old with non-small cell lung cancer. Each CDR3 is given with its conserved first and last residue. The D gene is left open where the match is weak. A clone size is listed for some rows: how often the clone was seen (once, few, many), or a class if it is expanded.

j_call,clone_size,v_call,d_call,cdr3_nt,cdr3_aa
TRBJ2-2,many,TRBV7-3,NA,TGTGCCAGCAGCTTGACCGACAGGTTAACCGGGGAGCTGTTTTTT,CASSLTDRLTGELFF
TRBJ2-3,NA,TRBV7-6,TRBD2,TGTGCCAGCAGCTTATATGGCGGGGGGTCAGATACGCATTATTTT,CASSLYGGGSDTHYF
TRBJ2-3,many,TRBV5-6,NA,TGTGCCAGCAGCTTATATAGGGGCCCTAGCACAGATACGCAGTATTTT,CASSLYRGPSTDTQYF
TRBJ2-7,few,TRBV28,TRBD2,TGTGCCAGCAGTTCCTCCGGGACTAGGCGTTCCTACGAGCAGTACTTC,CASSSSGTRRSYEQYF
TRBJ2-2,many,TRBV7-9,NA,TGTGCCAGCAGCTTAGGATCTACACGGGGACTGACGAACACCGGGGAGCTGTTTTTT,CASSLGSTRGLTNTGELFF
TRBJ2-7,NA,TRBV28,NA,TGTGCCAGCAGTTCGTCCCAGAGGGGGGAGCAGTACTTC,CASSSSQRGEQYF
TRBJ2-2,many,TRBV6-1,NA,TGTGCCAGCAGTGTATTCGGCCCCCCCGGGGAGCTGTTTTTT,CASSVFGPPGELFF
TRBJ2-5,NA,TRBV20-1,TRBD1,TGCAGTGCTAACAGGGGGCCGGGGACCCAGTACTTC,CSANRGPGTQYF
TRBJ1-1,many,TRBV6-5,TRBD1,TGTGCCAGCAGTTACTCCTTCGGGACAGGGAACACTGAAGCTTTCTTT,CASSYSFGTGNTEAFF
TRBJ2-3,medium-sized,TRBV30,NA,TGTGCCTGGAGTGTGTCCCGAGTGGATACGCAGTATTTT,CAWSVSRVDTQYF
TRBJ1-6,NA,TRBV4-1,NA,TGCGCCAGCAGCCAACCCACAGGGAATAATTCACCCCTCCACTTT,CASSQPTGNNSPLHF
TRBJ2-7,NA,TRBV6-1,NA,TGTGCCGGCAGTGAAGTGGGGAGGTTCTCCTACGAGCAGTACTTC,CAGSEVGRFSYEQYF
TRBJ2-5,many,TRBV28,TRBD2,TGTGCCAGCAGTTTAAGGGGTAGCGGGAGAGGGGAGACCCAGTACTTC,CASSLRGSGRGETQYF
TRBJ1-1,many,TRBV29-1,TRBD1,TGCAGCGTAGGACAGGGGGCTTTCACTGAAGCTTTCTTT,CSVGQGAFTEAFF
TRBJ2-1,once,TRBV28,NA,TGTGCCAGCAGTTTAAGGGGGGTATACAATGAGCAGTTCTTC,CASSLRGVYNEQFF
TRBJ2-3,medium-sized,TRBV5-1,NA,TGCGCCAGCATCCCGGGGACGACCCTCACAGATACGCAGTATTTT,CASIPGTTLTDTQYF